This TCR beta chain was observed in a study of technical replicates of blood from a handful of donors. The CDR3 extends over 14 amino acids. The V gene lost 4 bases and the J gene lost 4 bases, with 14 bases spanning the gap. The germline V gene has CDR1 SNHLY and CDR2 FYNNEI. Libraries were prepared by immunoSEQ multiplex PCR; TCRdb keeps only in-frame clonotypes and omits some of them. Here the sample spans about 68,000 clones, under 98% being singletons. The chain carries TRBV2 and TRBJ2-7; TRBD2 is a possible D gene (6 bases). Sequencing was carried out using T cells isolated from PBMCs. This clonotype was obtained from a human donor in good health. The DNA for the CDR3 is TGTGCCAGCAGTGGAACGGGAGAGCGGTACGAGCAGTACTTC. Protein: CASSGTGERYEQYF.